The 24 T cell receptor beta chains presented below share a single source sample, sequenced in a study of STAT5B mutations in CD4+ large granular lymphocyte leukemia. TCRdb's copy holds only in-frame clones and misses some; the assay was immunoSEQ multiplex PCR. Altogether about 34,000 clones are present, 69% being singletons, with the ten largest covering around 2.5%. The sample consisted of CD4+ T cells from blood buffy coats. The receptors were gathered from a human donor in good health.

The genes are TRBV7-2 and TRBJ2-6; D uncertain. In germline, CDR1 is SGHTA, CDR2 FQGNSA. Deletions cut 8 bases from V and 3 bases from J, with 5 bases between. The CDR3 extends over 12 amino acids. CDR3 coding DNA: TGTGCCAGCTCCGTTGGGGCCAACGTCCTGACTTTC. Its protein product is CASSVGANVLTF.

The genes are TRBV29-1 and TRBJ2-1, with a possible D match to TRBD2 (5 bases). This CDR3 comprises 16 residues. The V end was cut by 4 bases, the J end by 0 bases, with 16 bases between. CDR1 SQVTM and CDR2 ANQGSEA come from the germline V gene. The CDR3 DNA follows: TGCAGCGTTGTTACGGTCGAGGGAAACTCCTACAATGAGCAGTTCTTC. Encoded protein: CSVVTVEGNSYNEQFF.

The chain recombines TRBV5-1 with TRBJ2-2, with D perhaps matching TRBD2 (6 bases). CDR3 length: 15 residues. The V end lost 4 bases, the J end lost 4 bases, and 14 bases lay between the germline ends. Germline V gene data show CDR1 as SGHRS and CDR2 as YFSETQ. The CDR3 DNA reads TGCGCCAGCAGCCCCCTAGCGTCTGGCACCGGGGAGCTGTTTTTT. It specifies CASSPLASGTGELFF.

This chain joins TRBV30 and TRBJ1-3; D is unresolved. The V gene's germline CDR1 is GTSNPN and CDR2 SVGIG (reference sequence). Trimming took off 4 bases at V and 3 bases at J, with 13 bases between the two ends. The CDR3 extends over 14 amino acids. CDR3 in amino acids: CAWNPWGGGNTIYF. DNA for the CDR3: TGTGCCTGGAACCCTTGGGGTGGTGGAAACACCATATATTTT.

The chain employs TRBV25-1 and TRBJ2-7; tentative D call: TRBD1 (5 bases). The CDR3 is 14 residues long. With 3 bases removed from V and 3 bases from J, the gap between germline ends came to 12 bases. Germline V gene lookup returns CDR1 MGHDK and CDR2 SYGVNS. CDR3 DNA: TGTGCCAGCAGTGATGGGGCAGGGTTCTACGAGCAGTACTTC. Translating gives CASSDGAGFYEQYF.

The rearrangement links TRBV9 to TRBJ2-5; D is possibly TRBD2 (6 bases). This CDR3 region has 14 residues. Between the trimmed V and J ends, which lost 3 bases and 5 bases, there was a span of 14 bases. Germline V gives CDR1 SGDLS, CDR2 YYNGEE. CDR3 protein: CASSAGGLIETQYF. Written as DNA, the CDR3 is TGTGCCAGCAGCGCAGGAGGGCTCATCGAGACCCAGTACTTC. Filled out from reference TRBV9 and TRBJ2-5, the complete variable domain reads DSGVTQTPKHLITATGQRVTLRCSPRSGDLSVYWYQQSLDQGLQFLIQYYNGEERAKGNILERFSAQQFPDLHSELNLSSLELGDSALYFCASSAGGLIETQYFGPGTRLLVL.

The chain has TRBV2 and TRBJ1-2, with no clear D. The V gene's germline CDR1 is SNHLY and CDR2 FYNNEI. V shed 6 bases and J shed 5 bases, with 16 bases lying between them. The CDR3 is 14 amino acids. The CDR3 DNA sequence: TGTGCCAGCAGCTCCTCCGGGTCCAGGTATGGCTACACCTTC. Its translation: CASSSSGSRYGYTF.

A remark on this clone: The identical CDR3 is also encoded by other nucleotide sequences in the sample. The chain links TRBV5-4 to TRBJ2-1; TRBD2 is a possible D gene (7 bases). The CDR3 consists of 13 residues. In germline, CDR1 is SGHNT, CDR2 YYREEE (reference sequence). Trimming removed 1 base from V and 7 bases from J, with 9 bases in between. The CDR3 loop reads CASSLRGGNEQFF. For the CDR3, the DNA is TGTGCCAGCAGCTTGAGGGGGGGAAATGAGCAGTTCTTC.

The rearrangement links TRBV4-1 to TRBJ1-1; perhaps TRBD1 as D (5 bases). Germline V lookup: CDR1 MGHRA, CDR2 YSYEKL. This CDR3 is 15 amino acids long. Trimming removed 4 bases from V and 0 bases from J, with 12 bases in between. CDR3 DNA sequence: TGCGCCAGCAGCCTCCGCGAGGGGATGAACACTGAAGCTTTCTTT. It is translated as CASSLREGMNTEAFF.

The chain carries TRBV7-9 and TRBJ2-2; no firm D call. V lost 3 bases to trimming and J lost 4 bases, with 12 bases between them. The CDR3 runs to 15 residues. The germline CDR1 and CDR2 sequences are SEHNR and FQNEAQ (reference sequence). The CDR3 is CASSFSTLSTGELFF. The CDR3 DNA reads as TGTGCCAGCAGCTTTAGTACCTTAAGCACCGGGGAGCTGTTTTTT.

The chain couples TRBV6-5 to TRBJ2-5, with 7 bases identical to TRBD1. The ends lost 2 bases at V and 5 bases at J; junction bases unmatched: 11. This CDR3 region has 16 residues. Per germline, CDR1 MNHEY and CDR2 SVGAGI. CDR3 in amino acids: CASSYAPTGLGETQYF. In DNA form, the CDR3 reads TGTGCCAGCAGTTACGCTCCGACAGGGCTGGGGGAGACCCAGTACTTC.

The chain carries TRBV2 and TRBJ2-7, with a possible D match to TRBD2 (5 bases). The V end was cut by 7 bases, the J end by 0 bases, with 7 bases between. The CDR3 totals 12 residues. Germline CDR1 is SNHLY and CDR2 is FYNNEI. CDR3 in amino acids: CASNRDSYEQYF. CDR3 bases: TGTGCCAGCAATCGGGACTCCTACGAGCAGTACTTC.

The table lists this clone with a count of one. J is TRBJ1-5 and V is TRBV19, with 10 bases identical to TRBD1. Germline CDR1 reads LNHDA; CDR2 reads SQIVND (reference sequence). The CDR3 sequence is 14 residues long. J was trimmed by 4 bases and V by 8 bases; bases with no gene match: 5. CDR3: CASDRGQGNQPQHF. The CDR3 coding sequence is TGTGCCAGTGACAGGGGGCAAGGGAATCAGCCCCAGCATTTT.

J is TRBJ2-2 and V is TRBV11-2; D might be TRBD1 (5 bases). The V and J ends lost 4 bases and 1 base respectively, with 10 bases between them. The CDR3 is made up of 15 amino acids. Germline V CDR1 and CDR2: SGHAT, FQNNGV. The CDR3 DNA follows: TGTGCCAGCAGCTACGGGCAGGGGAACACCGGGGAGCTGTTTTTT. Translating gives CASSYGQGNTGELFF.

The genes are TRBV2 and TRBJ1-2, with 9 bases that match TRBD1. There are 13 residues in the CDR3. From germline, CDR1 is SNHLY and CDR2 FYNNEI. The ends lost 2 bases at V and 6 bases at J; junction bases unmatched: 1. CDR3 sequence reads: CASSETGGHGYTF. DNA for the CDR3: TGTGCCAGCAGTGAAACAGGGGGCCATGGCTACACCTTC.

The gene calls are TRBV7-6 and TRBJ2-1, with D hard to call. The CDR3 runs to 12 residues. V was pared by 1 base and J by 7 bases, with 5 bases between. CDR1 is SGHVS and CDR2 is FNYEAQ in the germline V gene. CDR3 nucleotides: TGTGCCAGCAGCTTAGGTTCGAATGAGCAGTTCTTC. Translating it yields CASSLGSNEQFF.

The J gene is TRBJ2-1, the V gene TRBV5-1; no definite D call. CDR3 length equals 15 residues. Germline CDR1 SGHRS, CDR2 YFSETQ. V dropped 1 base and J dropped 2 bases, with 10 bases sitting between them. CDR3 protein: CASSLSPATYNEQFF. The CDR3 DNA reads TGCGCCAGCAGCTTGTCCCCAGCGACCTACAATGAGCAGTTCTTC.

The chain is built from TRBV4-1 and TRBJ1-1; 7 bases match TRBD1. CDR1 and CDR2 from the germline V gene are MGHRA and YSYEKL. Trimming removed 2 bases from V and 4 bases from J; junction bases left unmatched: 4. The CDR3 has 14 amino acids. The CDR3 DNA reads TGCGCCAGCAGCCAATGGACAGGATTCACTGAAGCTTTCTTT. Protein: CASSQWTGFTEAFF.

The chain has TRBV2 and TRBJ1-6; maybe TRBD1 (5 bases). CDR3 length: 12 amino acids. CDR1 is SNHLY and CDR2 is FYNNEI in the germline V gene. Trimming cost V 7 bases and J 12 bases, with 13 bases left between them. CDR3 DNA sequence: TGTGCCAGCACTGACGGGGGGATACCCCTCCACTTT. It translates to CASTDGGIPLHF.

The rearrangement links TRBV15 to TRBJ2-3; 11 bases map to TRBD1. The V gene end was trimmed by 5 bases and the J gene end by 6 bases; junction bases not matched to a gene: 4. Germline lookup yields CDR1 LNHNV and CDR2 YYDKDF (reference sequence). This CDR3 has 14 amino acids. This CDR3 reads CATSRDRGADTQYF. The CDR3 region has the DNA TGTGCCACCAGCCGGGACAGGGGGGCGGATACGCAGTATTTT.

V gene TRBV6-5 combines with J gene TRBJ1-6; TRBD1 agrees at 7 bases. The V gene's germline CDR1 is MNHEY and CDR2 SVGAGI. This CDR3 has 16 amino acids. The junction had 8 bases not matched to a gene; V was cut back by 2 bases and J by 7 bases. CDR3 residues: CASSYRGQVINSPLHF. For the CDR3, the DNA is TGTGCCAGCAGTTACCGCGGACAGGTCATAAATTCACCCCTCCACTTT.

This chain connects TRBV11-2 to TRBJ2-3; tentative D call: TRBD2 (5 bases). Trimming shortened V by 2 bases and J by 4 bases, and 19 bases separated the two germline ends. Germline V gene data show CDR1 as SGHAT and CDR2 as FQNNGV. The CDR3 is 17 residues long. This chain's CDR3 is CASSLTRSALFADTQYF. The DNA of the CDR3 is TGTGCCAGCAGCTTAACTAGAAGTGCGCTGTTTGCAGATACGCAGTATTTT.

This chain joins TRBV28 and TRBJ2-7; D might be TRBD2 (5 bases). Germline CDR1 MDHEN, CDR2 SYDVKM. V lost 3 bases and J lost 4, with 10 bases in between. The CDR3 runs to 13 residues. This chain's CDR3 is CASSFQSGYEQYF. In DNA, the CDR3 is TGTGCCAGCAGTTTTCAGTCGGGGTACGAGCAGTACTTC.

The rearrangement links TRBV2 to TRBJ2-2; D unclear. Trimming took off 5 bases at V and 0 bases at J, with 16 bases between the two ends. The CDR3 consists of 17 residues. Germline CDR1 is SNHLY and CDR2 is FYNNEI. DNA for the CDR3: TGTGCCAGCAGTTGGCGGTACTGGGCCGCGAACACCGGGGAGCTGTTTTTT. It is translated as CASSWRYWAANTGELFF.